This TCR beta chain was obtained from a study of T-cell reconstitution after alpha-beta-depleted transplantation in children. CDR1 is MDHEN and CDR2 is SYDVKM in the germline V gene. The CDR3 has 13 residues. The V gene lost 6 bases and the J gene lost 4 bases, with 12 bases spanning the gap. Preparing the TCRbeta library involved the use of unique molecular identifiers. TCRdb re-analysed the PCR reads in MiXCR, keeping a single row per CDR3 protein. The table records around 700,000 distinct CDR3 sequences, around 13% of them present only once. This clonotype was obtained from a girl aged 2-15 years with congenital amegakaryocytic thrombocytopenia, due to receive a stem cell transplant. V is TRBV28 and J is TRBJ2-5; D is possibly TRBD1 or TRBD2 (5 bases each). The sample was PBMCs, taken before TCRalphabeta/CD19-depleted stem cell transplant. The CDR3 reads CASRPGTTETQYF. The CDR3 DNA is TGTGCCAGCAGACCCGGGACCACAGAGACCCAGTACTTC.